This T cell receptor delta chain was profiled in a study of gamma-delta chains in newborns, infants, children. The wider study: Innate gammadelta T cells reportedly expand polyclonally right after birth, driven by microbial exposure, per the title.

TCRdb applied CATT to the reads for clone calling. The table includes about 9,200 delta-chain clones, 20% to 25% detected once. This clone is judged medium-sized (0.01 to 0.1%). The sequenced sample consisted of blood. This receptor was taken from a child who was a newborn, infant or young child, either healthy, febrile or measles-vaccinated (not recorded which).

The CDR3 spells CACDALVGGSGTDKLIF. CDR3 DNA: TGTGCCTGTGACGCCCTGGTGGGGGGGTCGGGCACCGATAAACTCATCTTT. The chain is built from TRDV2 and TRDJ1; a possible D gene is TRDD3 (6 bases). CDR3 length: 17 residues. Germline lookup yields CDR1 GEAIGNYY and CDR2 EKD. V was pared by 3 bases and J by 1 base, with 20 bases between.